A selection of T cell receptor beta chains follows, all from one sample in a study of sequential checkpoint blockade in melanoma. TCRdb keeps only in-frame clones here, not all; method: immunoSEQ multiplex PCR. Of some 31,000 clones listed, approximately 86% are singletons. Here the sequenced sample was CD8+ T cells sorted from blood (inferred from file names), taken from a patient given nivolumab and ipilimumab in sequence. Source of these receptors: a human donor with melanoma. Each CDR3 is given with its conserved first and last residue. D genes are given only for firm matches. Not all rows give a size; the values are once, few, many and, for expanded clones, a class.

TRBV27	TRBJ2-2	NA	NA	TGTGCCAGCAGTCCCAGGTCGTACACCGGGGAGCTGTTTTTT	CASSPRSYTGELFF
TRBV9	TRBJ2-7	NA	NA	TGTGCCAGCAGCGAAGGGGTGGGATACGAGCAGTACTTC	CASSEGVGYEQYF
TRBV4-1	TRBJ2-7	NA	TRBD1	TGCGCCAGCAGGAGGGCTCCGGGACAGGGAGGGGAGCAGTACTTC	CASRRAPGQGGEQYF
TRBV7-9	TRBJ1-1	NA	TRBD1	TGTGCCAGCAGCTTCGGACAGGGCGACACTGAAGCTTTCTTT	CASSFGQGDTEAFF
TRBV2	TRBJ2-1	NA	NA	TGTGCCAGCAGTGAAGGAGGATGGGGCTACAGTGAGCAGTTCTTC	CASSEGGWGYSEQFF
TRBV28	TRBJ2-3	NA	TRBD1	TGTGCCAGCAGCCGGACAGGGGGCACAGATACGCAGTATTTT	CASSRTGGTDTQYF
TRBV27	TRBJ2-7	NA	TRBD1	TGTGCCAGCAGTTACCAAACCGGGACAGGGGTGTTCTACGAGCAGTACTTC	CASSYQTGTGVFYEQYF
TRBV9	TRBJ2-3	NA	NA	TGTGCCAGCAGTGACGGACAACAGGGCTCTAGCACAGATACGCAGTATTTT	CASSDGQQGSSTDTQYF
TRBV14	TRBJ2-1	once	NA	TGTGCCAGCAGCCCCTCAGGCCCCCCGTTCTTC	CASSPSGPPFF
TRBV19	TRBJ1-1	once	TRBD1	TGTGCCAGTAGTATGAAGGGACAGGGGGCCCGTAACATGAACACTGAAGCTTTCTTT	CASSMKGQGARNMNTEAFF
TRBV4-3	TRBJ2-1	NA	TRBD2	TGCGCCAGCAGCTTCCGAGCGGGAGGGGTCAATGAGCAGTTCTTC	CASSFRAGGVNEQFF
TRBV6-5	TRBJ2-3	NA	NA	TGTGCCAGCGCCAACGACCCCCTAGGTCGGGATACGCAGTATTTT	CASANDPLGRDTQYF
TRBV13	TRBJ2-7	NA	TRBD2	TGTGCCAGCAGCTCGGGGGGGGGCGAGCAGTACTTC	CASSSGGGEQYF
TRBV28	TRBJ2-7	NA	NA	TGTGCCAGCAGTTCCCTCCATCTAGCCCACGAGCAGTACTTC	CASSSLHLAHEQYF
TRBV6-4	TRBJ2-2	NA	NA	TGTGCCAGCAGACAGAACACCGGGGAGCTGTTTTTT	CASRQNTGELFF
TRBV29-1	TRBJ2-3	NA	TRBD1	TGCAGCGGATGGGGAGGGACAGGGGGTGCGGCAGATACGCAGTATTTT	CSGWGGTGGAADTQYF
TRBV6-6	TRBJ1-6	few	NA	TGTGCCAGCAGTTACGGGGGCCTTAATTCACCCCTCCACTTT	CASSYGGLNSPLHF
TRBV7-2	TRBJ2-7	NA	TRBD1	TGTGCCAGCAGCTTAGTGGTCGGCAGGGGGTACGAGCAGTACTTC	CASSLVVGRGYEQYF
TRBV28	TRBJ2-7	NA	TRBD2	TGTGCCAGCAGGCTAGCGGGAGGGAGGTCCTACGAGCAGTACTTC	CASRLAGGRSYEQYF
TRBV29-1	TRBJ1-3	NA	NA	TGCAGCGTTGAAGATCACGACAGGAGATATGGAAACACCATATATTTT	CSVEDHDRRYGNTIYF
TRBV6-5	TRBJ2-5	once	NA	TGTGCCACCTCCGGCGCGGCCTTTCAAGAGACCCAGTACTTC	CATSGAAFQETQYF
TRBV7-6	TRBJ1-6	NA	TRBD1	TGTGCCAGCAGCTTAGGGACAGGGGGCTCCGTTTCACCCCTCCACTTT	CASSLGTGGSVSPLHF
TRBV11-3	TRBJ2-2	once	TRBD1	TGTGCCAGCAGCTTGGGTCTGCAGGACGGGACAGGGATTACCGGGGAGCTGTTTTTT	CASSLGLQDGTGITGELFF
TRBV4-3	TRBJ2-7	NA	NA	TGCGCCAGCAGCCAAGATATAACGGGCGAGCAGTACTTC	CASSQDITGEQYF
TRBV7-9	TRBJ2-7	NA	NA	TGTGCCAGCAGCTTGCGGTATCCCCCAGGGGGGTGGGGCGAGCAGTACTTC	CASSLRYPPGGWGEQYF
TRBV6-5	TRBJ2-7	NA	TRBD1	TGTGCCAGCAGTTACTCGGGACAGGGGGGATACGAGCAGTACTTC	CASSYSGQGGYEQYF
TRBV4-1	TRBJ1-1	NA	NA	TGCGCCAGCAGCCAAGAGATGAGCGGGGAAGGCATGAACACTGAAGCTTTCTTT	CASSQEMSGEGMNTEAFF
TRBV5-1	TRBJ2-3	NA	TRBD1	TGCGCCAGCAGCTTGGGACAGGGGGCGAGAGATACGCAGTATTTT	CASSLGQGARDTQYF
TRBV27	TRBJ2-3	once	TRBD1	TGTGCCAGCAGTTTATCGATTGGGACAGGGCTAAATACGCAGTATTTT	CASSLSIGTGLNTQYF
TRBV7-2	TRBJ1-1	once	NA	TGTGCCAGCAGCTTACGTGGAAGGGGCACTGAAGCTTTCTTT	CASSLRGRGTEAFF
TRBV11-2	TRBJ2-1	NA	NA	TGTGCCAGCAGCTTAGATCACGGTTACAATGAGCAGTTCTTC	CASSLDHGYNEQFF
TRBV28	TRBJ2-1	NA	NA	TGTGCCAGCAGTATAAGAGGCACCTACAATGAGCAGTTCTTC	CASSIRGTYNEQFF
TRBV5-6	TRBJ2-7	NA	NA	TGTGCCAGCAGCTTGCGGCCAGACTTCTTACCCTACGAGCAGTACTTC	CASSLRPDFLPYEQYF
TRBV4-2	TRBJ2-1	NA	TRBD2	TGTGCCAGCAGCCAGGCCGGGACTAGCGACGACAATGAGCAGTTCTTC	CASSQAGTSDDNEQFF
TRBV4-3	TRBJ2-2	NA	TRBD2	TGCGCCAGCAGCCGGGGACTAGCGGGAGTGACCGGGGAGCTGTTTTTT	CASSRGLAGVTGELFF
TRBV19	TRBJ1-5	NA	NA	TGTGCCAGTAGTATACGAGATAGCAATCAGCCCCAGCATTTT	CASSIRDSNQPQHF
TRBV9	TRBJ2-7	NA	NA	TGTGCCAGCAGCGCTCGACAGGCCAACTACGAGCAGTACTTC	CASSARQANYEQYF
TRBV5-1	TRBJ2-7	NA	NA	TGCGCCAGCAGCTTATCCGAGGGGGTTCGGGCCGAGCAGTACTTC	CASSLSEGVRAEQYF
TRBV7-9	TRBJ2-7	NA	TRBD2	TGTGCCAGCAGCCAGACTAGCGGGAGGTTCGAGCAGTACTTC	CASSQTSGRFEQYF
TRBV7-9	TRBJ2-1	NA	NA	TGTGCCAGCAGCTTAGACAGCTACAATGAGCAGTTCTTC	CASSLDSYNEQFF
TRBV6-5	TRBJ2-5	NA	NA	TGTGCCAGCAGTTACTCCGGAGGATGGCCTTCCCAGTACTTC	CASSYSGGWPSQYF
TRBV5-4	TRBJ2-7	NA	NA	TGTGCCAGCAGCTTGTTCGGCGAGCAGTACTTC	CASSLFGEQYF
TRBV7-9	TRBJ2-3	NA	NA	TGTGCCAGCGGTAGGGGCAGGCCAACAGATACGCAGTATTTT	CASGRGRPTDTQYF
TRBV29-1	TRBJ1-2	NA	NA	TGCAGCGTGCCCCGGGGGTACTATGGCTACACCTTC	CSVPRGYYGYTF
TRBV7-2	TRBJ2-1	NA	TRBD1	TGTGCCAGCAGCTTGGGAGGACAGGGCTTCAACAATGAGCAGTTCTTC	CASSLGGQGFNNEQFF
TRBV18	TRBJ2-1	NA	NA	TGTGCCAGCTCACTAAACAGGAACAATGAGCAGTTCTTC	CASSLNRNNEQFF
TRBV6-4	TRBJ1-2	NA	NA	TGTGCCAGCAGTCAGGGGTCCGTCGCAGATAACTATGGCTACACCTTC	CASSQGSVADNYGYTF
TRBV5-1	TRBJ2-7	NA	NA	NA	CASSFGTGNKRRYF
TRBV28	TRBJ1-1	NA	NA	TGTGCCAGCAGTCTGGAACGGGGGGGGAGCACTGAAGCTTTCTTT	CASSLERGGSTEAFF
TRBV18	TRBJ1-1	NA	NA	TGTGCCAGCTCACCATCCAGGGGTTTGCCTGAAGCTTTCTTT	CASSPSRGLPEAFF
TRBV6-5	TRBJ2-7	NA	NA	TGTGCCAGCAGCTCCGGGACTCCTTCCTACGAGCAGTACTTC	CASSSGTPSYEQYF
TRBV5-4	TRBJ2-7	NA	TRBD2	TGTGCCAGCAGCCATACGACTAGCCACGAGCAGTACTTC	CASSHTTSHEQYF